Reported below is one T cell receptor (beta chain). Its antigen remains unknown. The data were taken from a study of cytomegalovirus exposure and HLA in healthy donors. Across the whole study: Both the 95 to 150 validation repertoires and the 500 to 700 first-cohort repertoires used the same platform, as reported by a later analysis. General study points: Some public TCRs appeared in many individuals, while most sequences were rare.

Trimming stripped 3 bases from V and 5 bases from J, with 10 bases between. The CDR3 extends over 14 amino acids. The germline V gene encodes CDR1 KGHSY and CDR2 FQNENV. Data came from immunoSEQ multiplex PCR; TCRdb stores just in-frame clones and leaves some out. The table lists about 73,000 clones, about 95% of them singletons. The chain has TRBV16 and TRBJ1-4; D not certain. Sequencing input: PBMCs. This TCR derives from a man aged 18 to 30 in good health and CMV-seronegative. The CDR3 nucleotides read TGTGCCAGCAGCCAGATTCAGGTGAATGAAAAACTGTTTTTT. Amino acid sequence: CASSQIQVNEKLFF.